The T cell receptor (beta chain) described here comes from a study of technical replicates of blood from a handful of donors. The CDR3 length is 16 residues. The V gene end was trimmed by 4 bases and the J gene end by 4 bases; junction bases not matched to a gene: 11. CDR1 is MGHRA, CDR2 YSYEKL, per germline. Some clones are missing from TCRdb's copy, which holds only in-frame ones; the method was immunoSEQ multiplex PCR. There are more than 75,000 clones in the sample; almost 97% occur only once, and 0.36% lies in the top ten. This sequence was found in a human donor in good health. Sequencing input: T cells isolated from PBMCs. The chain joins TRBV4-1 to TRBJ2-3; 7 positions match TRBD1. CDR3 in amino acids: CASSPYQGVVADTQYF. The DNA for the CDR3 is TGCGCCAGCAGCCCCTACCAGGGGGTTGTGGCAGATACGCAGTATTTT.